The 2 T cell receptor beta chains in this list originate from one sample, sequenced in a study of CD8+ T cells in alopecia areata. The treatment here: oral pan-JAK inhibitor, 5-10 mg twice daily. Sequencing templates came from extracted RNA that was reverse transcribed into cDNA. This table comes from immunoSEQ multiplex PCR, and its TCRdb copy is limited to in-frame clones, with some not included. The data show 90,000 or so clones, 44% seen once. The specimen was CD8+ T cells sorted from blood, collected at week 24, from a patient treated with tofacitinib. Every receptor here comes from a human donor with alopecia areata.

The chain uses TRBV19 and TRBJ2-1; TRBD1 is a possible D gene (6 bases). Between the trimmed V and J ends, which lost 3 bases and 4 bases, there was a span of 13 bases. CDR3 length: 15 amino acids. In germline, CDR1 is LNHDA, CDR2 SQIVND (reference sequence). CDR3 region: CASSIPLGGYNEQFF. CDR3 coding DNA: TGTGCCAGTAGTATTCCATTAGGGGGATACAATGAGCAGTTCTTC.

The chain has TRBV2 and TRBJ2-3; a possible D gene is TRBD2 (6 bases). The CDR3 length is 14 residues. From germline, CDR1 is SNHLY and CDR2 FYNNEI. The V end lost 10 bases, the J end lost 5 bases, and 19 bases lay between the germline ends. The chain's CDR3 is CATIGGLAIDTQYF. For the CDR3, the DNA is TGTGCCACCATAGGAGGTCTAGCGATAGATACGCAGTATTTT.